This T cell receptor (beta chain) was obtained from a study of blood T cells in healthy people across ages. On the study more broadly: Template switching captured about one barcoded beta molecule per two T cells.

This clonotype showed up just a few times. This CDR3 is 16 amino acids long. The ends lost 1 base at V and 3 bases at J; junction bases unmatched: 5. Germline V gene data show CDR1 as MGHRA and CDR2 as YSYEKL. PCR was performed a second time for about 7 to 12 cycles using a sample-barcoded 5' primer and a J-beta primer mix. TCRdb re-called the 5' RACE reads with MiXCR, one entry per CDR3 protein. This table has about 640,000 distinct CDR3 sequences, 58% appearing once. The rearrangement links TRBV4-1 to TRBJ2-5, with TRBD2 matching 10 bases. The clonotype was recovered from a man aged 55 to 70 in good health. Sequences were obtained from blood. The CDR3 DNA is TGCGCCAGCAGCCAAGTCACTAGCGGGGTGAAAGAGACCCAGTACTTC. This sequence encodes CASSQVTSGVKETQYF.